This record looks at one TCR beta chain sequence and its context. The data were taken from a study of OX40 agonist ivuxolimab in advanced cancers. Study as a whole: Under the entry rules, prior anti-PD-1, anti-PD-L1 or anti-CTLA-4 therapy was allowed, and roughly 43% had some.

The table came from immunoSEQ multiplex PCR; TCRdb's copy has only in-frame clones and leaves some out. Among tens of thousands of clones, roughly four fifths were seen once, and the ten largest hold around 5%. CDR3 size: 12 residues. The V gene's germline CDR1 is ENHRY and CDR2 SYGVKD. The ends lost 4 bases at V and 9 bases at J; junction bases unmatched: 5. The receptor was isolated from an adult with an advanced solid tumor such as melanoma, head and neck, liver or kidney cancer. The chain couples TRBV10-3 to TRBJ1-2; 7 bases fit TRBD1. The sample was CD4+ or CD8+ T cells sorted from blood, taken in a trial of the OX40 agonist ivuxolimab. The CDR3 DNA follows: TGTGCCATCAGTGTCGACAGGGATCGCTACACCTTC. Its protein product is CAISVDRDRYTF.